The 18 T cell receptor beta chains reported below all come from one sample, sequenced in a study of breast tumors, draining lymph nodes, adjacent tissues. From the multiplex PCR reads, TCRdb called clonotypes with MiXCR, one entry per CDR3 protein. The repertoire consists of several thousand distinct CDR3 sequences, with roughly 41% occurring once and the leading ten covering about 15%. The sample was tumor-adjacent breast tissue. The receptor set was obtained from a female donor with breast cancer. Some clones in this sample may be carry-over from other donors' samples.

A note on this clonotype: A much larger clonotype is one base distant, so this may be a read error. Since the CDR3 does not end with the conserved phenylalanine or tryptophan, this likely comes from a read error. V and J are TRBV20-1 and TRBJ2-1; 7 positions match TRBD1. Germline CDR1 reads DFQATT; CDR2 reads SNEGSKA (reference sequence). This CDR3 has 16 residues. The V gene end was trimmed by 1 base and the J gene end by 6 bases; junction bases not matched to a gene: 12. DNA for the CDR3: TGCAGTGCTAGAGCTCCCGGGACAGCCAACTGCAATGAGCAGTTCTCC. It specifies CSARAPGTANCNEQFS.

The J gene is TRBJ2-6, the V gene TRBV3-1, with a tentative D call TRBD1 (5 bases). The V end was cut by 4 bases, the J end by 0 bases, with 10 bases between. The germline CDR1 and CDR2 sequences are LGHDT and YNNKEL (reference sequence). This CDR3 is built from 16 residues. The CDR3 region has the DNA TGTGCCAGCAGCCCCCTGGGGCACTCTGGGGCCAACGTCCTGACTTTC. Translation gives CASSPLGHSGANVLTF.

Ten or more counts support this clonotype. The DNA for the CDR3 is TGCGCCAGCAGCCACTCGACAGACTACTACTCTGGGGCCAACGTCCTGACTTTC. Amino acid sequence: CASSHSTDYYSGANVLTF. The chain has TRBV4-1 and TRBJ2-6; D could derive from TRBD1 or TRBD2 (5 bases each). The V gene lost 3 bases and the J gene lost 0 bases, with 15 bases spanning the gap. The germline V gene has CDR1 MGHRA and CDR2 YSYEKL. The CDR3 consists of 18 residues.

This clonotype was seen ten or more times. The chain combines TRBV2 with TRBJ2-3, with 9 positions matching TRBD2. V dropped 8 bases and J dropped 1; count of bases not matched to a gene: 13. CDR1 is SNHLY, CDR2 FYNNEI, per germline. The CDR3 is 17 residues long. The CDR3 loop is CASHTNPEREGTDTQYF. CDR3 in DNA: TGTGCCAGCCACACTAACCCCGAGCGGGAGGGCACAGATACGCAGTATTTT. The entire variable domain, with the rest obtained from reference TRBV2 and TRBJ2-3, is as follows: EPEVTQTPSHQVTQMGQEVILRCVPISNHLYFYWYRQILGQKVEFLVSFYNNEISEKSEIFDDQFSVERPDGSNFTLKIRSTKLEDSAMYFCASHTNPEREGTDTQYFGPGTRLTVL.

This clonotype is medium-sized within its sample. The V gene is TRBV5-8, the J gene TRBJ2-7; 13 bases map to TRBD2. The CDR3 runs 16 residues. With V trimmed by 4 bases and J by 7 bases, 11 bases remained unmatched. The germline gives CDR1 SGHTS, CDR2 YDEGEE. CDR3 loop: CASSTGLAGILREQYF. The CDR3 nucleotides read TGTGCCAGCAGCACGGGACTAGCGGGAATCCTCCGGGAGCAGTACTTC.

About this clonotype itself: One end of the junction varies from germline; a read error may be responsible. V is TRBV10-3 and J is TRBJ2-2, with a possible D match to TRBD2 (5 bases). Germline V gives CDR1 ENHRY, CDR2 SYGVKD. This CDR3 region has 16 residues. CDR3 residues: CAISPAHRLNTEELLF. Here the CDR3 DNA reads TGTGCCATCAGCCCCGCCCACCGACTAAACACCGAGGAGCTGCTTTTT.

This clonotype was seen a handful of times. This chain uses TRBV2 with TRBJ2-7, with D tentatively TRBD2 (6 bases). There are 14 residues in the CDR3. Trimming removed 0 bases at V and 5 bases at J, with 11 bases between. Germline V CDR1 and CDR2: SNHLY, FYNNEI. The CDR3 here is CASSEAPTSNEQYF. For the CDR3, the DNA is TGTGCCAGCAGTGAAGCCCCGACTAGTAACGAGCAGTACTTC.

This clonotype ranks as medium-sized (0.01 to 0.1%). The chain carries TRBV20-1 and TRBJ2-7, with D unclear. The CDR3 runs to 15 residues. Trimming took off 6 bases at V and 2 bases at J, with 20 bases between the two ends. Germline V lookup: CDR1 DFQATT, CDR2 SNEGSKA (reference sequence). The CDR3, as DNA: TGCAGTGCCAACCCCCCCCGAGGACCGGCCTACGAGCAGTACTTC. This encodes CSANPPRGPAYEQYF.

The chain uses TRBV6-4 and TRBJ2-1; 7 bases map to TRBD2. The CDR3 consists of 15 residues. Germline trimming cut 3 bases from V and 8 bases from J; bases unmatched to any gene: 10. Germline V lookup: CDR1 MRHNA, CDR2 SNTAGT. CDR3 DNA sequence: TGTGCCAGCAGTGAGGAGGCGGGAGAGGGATATGAGCAGTTCTTC. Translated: CASSEEAGEGYEQFF.

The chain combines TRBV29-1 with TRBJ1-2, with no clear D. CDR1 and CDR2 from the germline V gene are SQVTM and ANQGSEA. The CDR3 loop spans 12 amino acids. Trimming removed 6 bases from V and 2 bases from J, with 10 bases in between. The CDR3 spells CSVADINYGYTF. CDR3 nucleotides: TGCAGCGTCGCTGACATAAACTATGGCTACACCTTC.

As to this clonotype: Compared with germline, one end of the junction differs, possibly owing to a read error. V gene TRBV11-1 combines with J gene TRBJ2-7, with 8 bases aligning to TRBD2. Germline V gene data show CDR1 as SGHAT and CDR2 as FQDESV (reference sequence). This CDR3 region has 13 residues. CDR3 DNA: TGTGCCAGCAGCCATCTCCGGGGGGGCGAGCGGTACTTC. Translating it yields CASSHLRGGERYF.

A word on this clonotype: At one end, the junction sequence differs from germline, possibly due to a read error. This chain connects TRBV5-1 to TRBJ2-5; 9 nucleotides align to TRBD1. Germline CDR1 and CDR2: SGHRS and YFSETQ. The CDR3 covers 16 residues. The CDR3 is CTSGLEGQGGGETQYF. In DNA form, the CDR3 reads TGCACCAGCGGCCTGGAGGGACAGGGAGGAGGGGAGACCCAGTACTTC.

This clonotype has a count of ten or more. The CDR3: CASSSPGTGANVLTF. Here the CDR3 DNA reads TGTGCCAGTAGTTCTCCCGGGACTGGGGCCAACGTCCTGACTTTC. V and J are TRBV19 and TRBJ2-6, with D maybe TRBD2 (5 bases). The V gene's germline CDR1 is LNHDA and CDR2 SQIVND (reference sequence). The length of the CDR3 is 15 residues. Trimming pared 5 bases from V and 2 bases from J, leaving 10 bases between.

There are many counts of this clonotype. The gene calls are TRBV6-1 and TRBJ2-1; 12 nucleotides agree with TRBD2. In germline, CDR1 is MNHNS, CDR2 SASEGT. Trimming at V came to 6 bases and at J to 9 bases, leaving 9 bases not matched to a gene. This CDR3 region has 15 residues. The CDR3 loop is CASSLLAGGPSEQFF. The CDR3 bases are TGTGCCAGCAGCCTCCTAGCGGGAGGGCCCAGTGAGCAGTTCTTC.

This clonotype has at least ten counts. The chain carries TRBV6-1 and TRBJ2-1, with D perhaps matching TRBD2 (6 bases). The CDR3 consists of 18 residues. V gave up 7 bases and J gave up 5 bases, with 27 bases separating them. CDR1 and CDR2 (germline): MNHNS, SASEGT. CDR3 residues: CASKAGAGGMGRDNEQFF. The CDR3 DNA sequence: TGTGCCAGCAAAGCAGGAGCGGGTGGGATGGGCCGGGACAATGAGCAGTTCTTC.

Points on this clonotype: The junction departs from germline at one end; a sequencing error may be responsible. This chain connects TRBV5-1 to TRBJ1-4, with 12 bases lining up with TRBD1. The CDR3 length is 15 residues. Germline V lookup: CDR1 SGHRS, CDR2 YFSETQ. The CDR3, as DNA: TGCGCCAGCAGATCGGGACAGGGGGCGAATGAAAAACCGCTTTTT. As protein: CASRSGQGANEKPLF. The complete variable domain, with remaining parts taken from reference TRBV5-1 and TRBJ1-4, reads KAGVTQTPRYLIKTRGQQVTLSCSPISGHRSVSWYQQTPGQGLQFLFEYFSETQRNKGNFPGRFSGRQFSNSRSEMNVSTLELGDSALYLCASRSGQGANEKPLFGSGTQLSVL.

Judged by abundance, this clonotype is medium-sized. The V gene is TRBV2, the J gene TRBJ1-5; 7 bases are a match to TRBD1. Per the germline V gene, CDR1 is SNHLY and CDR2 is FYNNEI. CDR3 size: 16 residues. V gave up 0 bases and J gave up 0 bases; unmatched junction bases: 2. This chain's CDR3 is CASSEAQGDSNQPQHF. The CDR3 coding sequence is TGTGCCAGCAGTGAAGCGCAGGGGGATAGCAATCAGCCCCAGCATTTT.

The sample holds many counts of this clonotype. CDR3 coding DNA: TGTGCCATCAGTGGTAAGGGTGGGGGTTACGAGCAGTACTTC. Its translation is CAISGKGGGYEQYF. The chain recombines TRBV10-3 with TRBJ2-7; D may correspond to TRBD1 or TRBD2 (5 bases each). CDR1 is ENHRY, CDR2 SYGVKD, per germline. V dropped 4 bases and J dropped 4 bases, with 14 bases sitting between them. This CDR3 is built from 14 residues.